Listed here are 21 T cell receptor beta chains from one sample, sequenced in a study of cytomegalovirus exposure and HLA in healthy donors. The primer mix had 60 Vbeta and 13 Jbeta primers. Produced via immunoSEQ multiplex PCR; TCRdb's table is partial and in-frame only. The sample records 150,000 or so clones, 74% being singletons. The source material was PBMCs. The source of these receptors is a young man in good health and CMV-seropositive.

CDR3 region: CASSQDPDRYTGELFF. CDR3 DNA: TGTGCCAGCAGCCAAGACCCGGACAGATACACCGGGGAGCTGTTTTTT. J is TRBJ2-2 and V is TRBV4-2, with D maybe TRBD1 (6 bases). Germline loops: CDR1 LGHNA, CDR2 YNFKEQ. CDR3 length: 16 amino acids. With 0 bases removed from V and 3 bases from J, the gap between germline ends came to 11 bases.

This clone was counted only a few times. The chain is built from TRBV29-1 and TRBJ2-7; a possible D gene is TRBD2 (6 bases). Looked up from germline, CDR1 is SQVTM and CDR2 is ANQGSEA. Trimming took off 0 bases at V and 5 bases at J, with 17 bases between the two ends. This CDR3 has 15 amino acids. Here the CDR3 reads CSVEDRDGRADEQYF. CDR3 in DNA: TGCAGCGTTGAAGATCGGGACGGGAGAGCCGACGAGCAGTACTTC.

This clone was seen more than once but under ten times. The chain combines TRBV10-2 with TRBJ1-1; D call uncertain. The germline gives CDR1 WSHSY, CDR2 SAAADI. The CDR3 is made up of 14 amino acids. Trimming cost V 2 bases and J 1 base, with 8 bases left between them. This CDR3 is CASSERVPNTEAFF. The CDR3 bases are TGCGCCAGCAGTGAGCGGGTGCCGAACACTGAAGCTTTCTTT.

The chain has TRBV4-2 and TRBJ1-2, with a tentative D call TRBD1 (6 bases). There are 15 residues in the CDR3. CDR1 and CDR2 (germline): LGHNA, YNFKEQ. Trimming shortened V by 0 bases and J by 5 bases, and 13 bases separated the two germline ends. CDR3 coding DNA: TGTGCCAGCAGCCAAGAATCGAGGGGGGGATATGGCTACACCTTC. Translation gives CASSQESRGGYGYTF.

In DNA form, the CDR3 reads TGTGCCAGCTCCCGTACCCCAGGGATGAATGAAAAACTGTTTTTT. As protein: CASSRTPGMNEKLFF. V and J are TRBV18 and TRBJ1-4; perhaps TRBD1 as D (5 bases). V lost 6 bases and J 5 bases, leaving 16 bases between the germline ends. Per the germline V gene, CDR1 is KGHSH and CDR2 is LQKENI. This CDR3 comprises 15 residues. Full variable domain (remainder filled in from reference TRBV18 and TRBJ1-4): NAGVMQNPRHLVRRRGQEARLRCSPMKGHSHVYWYRQLPEEGLKFMVYLQKENIIDESGMPKERFSAEFPKEGPSILRIQQVVRGDSAAYFCASSRTPGMNEKLFFGSGTQLSVL.

The chain combines TRBV9 with TRBJ2-3; 11 bases match TRBD2. Losses at the gene ends were 1 base for V and 5 bases for J; bases not matched to a gene: 3. The CDR3 runs to 15 residues. Germline CDR1 is SGDLS and CDR2 is YYNGEE. CDR3 sequence: CASSVLAGGQDTQYF. The CDR3 DNA follows: TGTGCCAGCAGCGTACTAGCGGGAGGCCAAGATACGCAGTATTTT.

The chain combines TRBV6-6 with TRBJ1-2, with TRBD1 identical over 9 bases. The CDR3 is 14 residues long. Germline lookup yields CDR1 MNHNY and CDR2 SVGAGI (reference sequence). J lost 4 bases, V lost 10 bases, and 10 bases had no gene match. CDR3 sequence (DNA): TGTGCCACTTTCCAAAGGGACAGGGCCTATGGCTACACCTTC. Its translation: CATFQRDRAYGYTF.

The V call is TRBV29-1, the J call TRBJ1-1, with D tentatively TRBD1 (5 bases). V lost 1 base, J lost 10 bases, and 19 bases lay in between. Per germline, CDR1 SQVTM and CDR2 ANQGSEA. There are 14 residues in the CDR3. DNA for the CDR3: TGCAGCGTTGAAGGAGGTACAGGTGGCGATCGAGCTTTCTTT. Translating gives CSVEGGTGGDRAFF.

The chain carries TRBV25-1 and TRBJ2-5, with 8 bases fitting TRBD2. V was clipped by 3 bases and J by 3 bases; unmatched bases: 3. The CDR3 spans 14 residues. CDR1 and CDR2 from the germline V gene are MGHDK and SYGVNS. CDR3 in DNA: TGTGCCAGCAGTGAGTTAGCGGGGAAAGAGACCCAGTACTTC. Protein sequence: CASSELAGKETQYF.

This clone was counted between two and nine times. The chain has TRBV7-8 and TRBJ2-2; 10 nucleotides align to TRBD2. The CDR3 has 18 residues. The germline V gene has CDR1 SGHVS and CDR2 FQNEAQ. J lost 4 bases, V lost 4 bases, and 12 bases had no gene match. CDR3 nucleotide sequence: TGTGCCAGCAGCTCCCTACCCCATAGCGGGGGGATCACCGGGGAGCTGTTTTTT. Translating gives CASSSLPHSGGITGELFF. Combining the CDR3 with reference TRBV7-8 and TRBJ2-2 gives the whole variable domain GAGVSQSPRYKVAKRGQDVALRCDPISGHVSLFWYQQALGQGPEFLTYFQNEAQLDKSGLPSDRFFAERPEGSVSTLKIQRTQQEDSAVYLCASSSLPHSGGITGELFFGEGSRLTVL.

The chain links TRBV5-6 to TRBJ1-1; D is undetermined. The V gene lost 1 base and the J gene lost 5 bases, with 18 bases spanning the gap. This CDR3 region has 16 residues. Germline CDR1 is SGHDT and CDR2 is YYEEEE. This CDR3 reads CASSLPEINRGTEAFF. CDR3 DNA: TGTGCCAGCAGCTTGCCGGAGATCAACCGCGGGACTGAAGCTTTCTTT.

This chain uses TRBV28 with TRBJ2-7; 9 bases map to TRBD1. The CDR3 is 14 amino acids. With 2 bases clipped from V and 5 bases from J, the junction kept 4 bases outside the gene matches. Germline assignment: CDR1 MDHEN and CDR2 SYDVKM. Written as DNA, the CDR3 is TGTGCCAGCAGTTTAAGGGACAGGGACCACGAGCAGTACTTC. This translates into CASSLRDRDHEQYF.

The V call is TRBV6-5, the J call TRBJ1-1, with D possibly being TRBD1 (5 bases). The CDR3 has 16 residues. Germline CDR1 and CDR2: MNHEY and SVGAGI. V was pared by 0 bases and J by 1 base, with 12 bases between. The DNA of the CDR3 is TGTGCCAGCAGTTACTCGCACCCAGGGAAGAACACTGAAGCTTTCTTT. This sequence encodes CASSYSHPGKNTEAFF.

The CDR3 DNA sequence: TGTGCCAGCAGCTGGGACAGGGGGAACGAGCAGTACTTC. Encoded protein: CASSWDRGNEQYF. The chain links TRBV27 to TRBJ2-7, with TRBD1 matching over 11 bases. V trimming: 6 bases; J trimming: 5 bases; junction bases outside the gene matches: 3. Per germline, CDR1 MNHEY and CDR2 SMNVEV (reference sequence). This CDR3 is 13 amino acids long.

V gene TRBV6-4 combines with J gene TRBJ2-2, with 7 bases aligning to TRBD2. Looked up from germline, CDR1 is MRHNA and CDR2 is SNTAGT. Trimming took 6 bases from V and 0 from J; bases not matched to a gene: 7. The CDR3 totals 16 residues. The CDR3 DNA follows: TGTGCCAGCAGCCAAGTCCGGGGGGCGAACACCGGGGAGCTGTTTTTT. The encoded protein is CASSQVRGANTGELFF.

This clone was found a few times. V gene TRBV9 combines with J gene TRBJ2-1; 8 nucleotides line up with TRBD2. Germline lookup yields CDR1 SGDLS and CDR2 YYNGEE. The CDR3 length is 16 residues. The J segment lost 6 bases and the V segment lost 0 bases, leaving 8 bases of the junction unmatched. CDR3 in amino acids: CASSVVSGLAPNEQFF. In DNA, the CDR3 is TGTGCCAGCAGCGTAGTGTCAGGACTAGCTCCCAATGAGCAGTTCTTC.

The chain combines TRBV5-1 with TRBJ2-6; D gene uncertain. This CDR3 is built from 14 residues. V was trimmed by 4 bases and J by 4 bases, leaving 9 bases between them. Germline CDR1 and CDR2: SGHRS and YFSETQ. This chain's CDR3 is CASSSDTGANVLTF. The CDR3 DNA reads as TGCGCCAGCAGCAGTGACACCGGGGCCAACGTCCTGACTTTC. Drawing the rest from reference TRBV5-1 and TRBJ2-6, the complete variable domain is KAGVTQTPRYLIKTRGQQVTLSCSPISGHRSVSWYQQTPGQGLQFLFEYFSETQRNKGNFPGRFSGRQFSNSRSEMNVSTLELGDSALYLCASSSDTGANVLTFGAGSRLTVL.

Only a few counts were recorded for this clone. CDR3 coding DNA: TGTGCCACCTTTCCCGCCCTGGCCTATGGCTACACCTTC. Its protein is CATFPALAYGYTF. This sequence joins TRBV28 and TRBJ1-2; D is undetermined. V was trimmed by 10 bases and J by 4 bases, leaving 16 bases between them. In germline, CDR1 is MDHEN, CDR2 SYDVKM. The length of the CDR3 is 13 residues.

This clone appeared a few times. This rearrangement joins TRBV29-1 to TRBJ1-5; possibly TRBD1 for D (6 bases). The CDR3 has 13 residues. Germline V lookup: CDR1 SQVTM, CDR2 ANQGSEA. Trimming cost V 6 bases and J 7 bases, with 16 bases left between them. The CDR3 DNA reads as TGCAGCGTCGCTTTGGCAGGGGACCAGCCCCAGCATTTT. This translates into CSVALAGDQPQHF. Full variable domain (remainder filled in from reference TRBV29-1 and TRBJ1-5): SAVISQKPSRDICQRGTSLTIQCQVDSQVTMMFWYRQQPGQSLTLIATANQGSEATYESGFVIDKFPISRPNLTFSTLTVSNMSPEDSSIYLCSVALAGDQPQHFGDGTRLSIL.

This chain connects TRBV7-2 to TRBJ2-4, with 7 bases lining up with TRBD1. The germline gives CDR1 SGHTA, CDR2 FQGNSA. The V and J ends lost 3 bases and 8 bases, in that order; junction bases with no gene match: 7. CDR3 length: 14 amino acids. CDR3 region: CASSLTGFRDIQYF. In nucleotides, the CDR3 is TGTGCCAGCAGCTTGACAGGGTTTCGGGACATTCAGTACTTC.

V usage is TRBV27 and J usage is TRBJ1-1; the D gene is possibly TRBD1 (5 bases). The CDR3 contains 16 residues. Between the trimmed V and J ends, which lost 0 bases and 4 bases, there was a span of 15 bases. Germline assignment: CDR1 MNHEY and CDR2 SMNVEV (reference sequence). DNA of the CDR3: TGTGCCAGCAGTTTATCGTTCGGGGTCGGGGGCACTGAAGCTTTCTTT. This translates into CASSLSFGVGGTEAFF.